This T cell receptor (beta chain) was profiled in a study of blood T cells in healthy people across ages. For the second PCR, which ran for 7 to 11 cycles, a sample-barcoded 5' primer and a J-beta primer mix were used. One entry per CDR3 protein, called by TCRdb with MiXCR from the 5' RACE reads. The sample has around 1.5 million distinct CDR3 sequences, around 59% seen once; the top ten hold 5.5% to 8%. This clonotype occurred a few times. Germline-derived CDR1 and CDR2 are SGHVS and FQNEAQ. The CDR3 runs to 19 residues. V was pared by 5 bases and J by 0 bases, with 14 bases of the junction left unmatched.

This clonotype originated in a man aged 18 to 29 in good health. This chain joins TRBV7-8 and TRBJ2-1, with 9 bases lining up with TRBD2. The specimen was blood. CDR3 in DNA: TGTGCCAGCAGCCCCTCCCCCGGGCGGGGGGGTAGCTCCTACAATGAGCAGTTCTTC. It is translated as CASSPSPGRGGSSYNEQFF.